This T cell receptor (beta chain) derives from a study of T-cell memory formation after mild COVID-19. CDR3 length equals 13 residues. Germline V gives CDR1 DFQATT, CDR2 SNEGSKA (reference sequence). Trimming removed 6 bases from V and 0 bases from J, with 12 bases in between. Each CDR3 protein is one row after TCRdb ran MiXCR on the 5' RACE reads. The data contain roughly 480,000 distinct CDR3 sequences, roughly 25% of them seen just once; the ten biggest clones take up about 12%. The receptor was isolated from an adult woman who had mild COVID-19 (a few samples of this study predate the infection). Cell type and time point are not known. The chain is built from TRBV20-1 and TRBJ2-7; D may match TRBD1 or TRBD2 (5 bases each). Sequenced input: PBMCs or a T cell subset sorted from them (not recorded which). CDR3 sequence reads: CSARGRDSYEQYF. CDR3 in DNA: TGCAGTGCCCGGGGCCGCGACTCCTACGAGCAGTACTTC.